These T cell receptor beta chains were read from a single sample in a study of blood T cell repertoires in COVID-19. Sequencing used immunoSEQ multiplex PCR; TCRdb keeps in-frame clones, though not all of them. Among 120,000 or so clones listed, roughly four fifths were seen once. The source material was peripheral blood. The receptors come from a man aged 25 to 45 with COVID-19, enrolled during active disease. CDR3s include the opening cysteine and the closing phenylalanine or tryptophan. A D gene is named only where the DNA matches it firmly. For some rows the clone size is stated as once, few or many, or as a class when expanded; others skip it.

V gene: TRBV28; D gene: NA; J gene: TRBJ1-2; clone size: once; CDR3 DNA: TGTGCCAGCAGTACCCCTACAGGGTTGCATGGCTACACCTTC; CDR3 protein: CASSTPTGLHGYTF
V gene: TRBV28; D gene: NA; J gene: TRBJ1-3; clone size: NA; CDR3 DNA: TGTGCCAGCAGTTTCCGTATTACAGGGCGGAGAAACACCATATATTTT; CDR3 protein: CASSFRITGRRNTIYF
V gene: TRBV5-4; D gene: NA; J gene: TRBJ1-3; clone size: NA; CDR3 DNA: TGTGCCAGCAGCGGAGACGGGACACCTGGAAACACCATATATTTT; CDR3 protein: CASSGDGTPGNTIYF
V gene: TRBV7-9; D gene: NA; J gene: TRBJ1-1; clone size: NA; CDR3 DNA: TGTGCCAGCAGCTTAGAGGCATCTCGCGGGACTGAAGCTTTCTTT; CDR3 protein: CASSLEASRGTEAFF
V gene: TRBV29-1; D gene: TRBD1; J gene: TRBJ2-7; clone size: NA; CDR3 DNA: TGCAGCGTTTATACAGGGGAATCGGTCGAGCAGTACTTC; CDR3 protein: CSVYTGESVEQYF
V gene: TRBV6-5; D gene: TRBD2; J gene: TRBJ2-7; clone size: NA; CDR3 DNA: TGTGCCAGCAGTTACTTTGCTAGCGGGAGTATCGAGCAGTACTTC; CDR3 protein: CASSYFASGSIEQYF
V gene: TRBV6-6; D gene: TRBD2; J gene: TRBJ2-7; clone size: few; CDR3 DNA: TGTGCCAGCAGTTACTTAACCGGGACTACCTACTACGAGCAGTACTTC; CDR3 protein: CASSYLTGTTYYEQYF
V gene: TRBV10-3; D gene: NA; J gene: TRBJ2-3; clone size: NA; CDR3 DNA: TGTGCCATCAGTGAGTCTGAGAAAGGAGGGCGAGGGGAAGATACGCAGTATTTT; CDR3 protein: CAISESEKGGRGEDTQYF
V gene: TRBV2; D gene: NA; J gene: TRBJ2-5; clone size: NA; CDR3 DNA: TGTGCCAGCAGTGCTTCCTTGTACCAAGAGACCCAGTACTTC; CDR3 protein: CASSASLYQETQYF
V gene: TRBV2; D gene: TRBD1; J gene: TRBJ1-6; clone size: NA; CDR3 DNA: TGTGCCAGCAGTGACTCCGGACAGGTTAGAGGACCCCTCCACTTT; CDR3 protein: CASSDSGQVRGPLHF
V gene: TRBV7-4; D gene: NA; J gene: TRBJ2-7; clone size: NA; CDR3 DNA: TGTGCCAGCAGCCGGTATACCGGGAGCTCCTACGAGCAGTACTTC; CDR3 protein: CASSRYTGSSYEQYF
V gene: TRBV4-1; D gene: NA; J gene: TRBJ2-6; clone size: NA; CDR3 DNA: TGCGCCAGCAGCCTGGGGCAGGGGCCAACCTCTGGGGCCAACGTCCTGACTTTC; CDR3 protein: CASSLGQGPTSGANVLTF
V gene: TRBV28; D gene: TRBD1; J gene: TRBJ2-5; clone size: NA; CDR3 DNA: TGTGCCAGCAGTCCACAGGGGTATCAGGAGACCCAGTACTTC; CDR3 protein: CASSPQGYQETQYF
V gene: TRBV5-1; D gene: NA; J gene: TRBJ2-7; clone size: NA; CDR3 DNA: TGCGCCAGCAGCTTCTCAGGGACCTACGAGCAGTACTTC; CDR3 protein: CASSFSGTYEQYF
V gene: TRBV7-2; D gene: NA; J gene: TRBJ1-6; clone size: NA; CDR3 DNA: TGTGCCAGCAGCCCACCTCAATCAGGGCATTCACCCCTCCACTTT; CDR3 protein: CASSPPQSGHSPLHF
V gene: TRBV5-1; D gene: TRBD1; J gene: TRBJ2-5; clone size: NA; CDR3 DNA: TGCGCCAGCAGCTTACCCATTCAGGGGGCGTTGGAGACCCAGTACTTC; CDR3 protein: CASSLPIQGALETQYF
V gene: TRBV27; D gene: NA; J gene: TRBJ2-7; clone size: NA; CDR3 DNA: TGTGCCAGCAGTTTGTCCGACACCTACGAGCAGTACTTC; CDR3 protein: CASSLSDTYEQYF
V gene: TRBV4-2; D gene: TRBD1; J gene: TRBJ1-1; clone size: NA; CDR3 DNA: TGTGCCAGCAGCCAGGTCGACAGGGGGAGCACTGAAGCTTTCTTT; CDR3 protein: CASSQVDRGSTEAFF
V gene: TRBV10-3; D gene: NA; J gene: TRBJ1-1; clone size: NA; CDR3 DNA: TGTGCCATCAGTGGATCAGGGTTGAACACTGAAGCTTTCTTT; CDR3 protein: CAISGSGLNTEAFF
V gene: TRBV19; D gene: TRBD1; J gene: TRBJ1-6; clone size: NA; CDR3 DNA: TGTGCCAGTAGAGACAGGGGCGACGTGGGTTCACCCCTCCACTTT; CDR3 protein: CASRDRGDVGSPLHF
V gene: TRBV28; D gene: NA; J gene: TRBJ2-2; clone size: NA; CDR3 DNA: TGTGCCAGCAGTTTCAAGCGTCCGAACACCGGGGAGCTGTTTTTT; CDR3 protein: CASSFKRPNTGELFF
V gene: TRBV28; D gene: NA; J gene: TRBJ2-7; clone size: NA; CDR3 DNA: TGTGCCAGCAGCCCCGTCGCGGTTCTGTACGAGCAGTACTTC; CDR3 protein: CASSPVAVLYEQYF
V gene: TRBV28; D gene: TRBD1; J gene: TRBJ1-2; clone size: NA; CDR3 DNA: TGTGCCAGCAGTTTAGGGACAGCTAACTATGGCTACACCTTC; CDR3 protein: CASSLGTANYGYTF
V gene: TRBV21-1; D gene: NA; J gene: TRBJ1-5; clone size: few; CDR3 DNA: TGTGCCAGCAGCAAATGGGACAGTCCTCTTAGCAATCAGCCCCAGCATTTT; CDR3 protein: CASSKWDSPLSNQPQHF
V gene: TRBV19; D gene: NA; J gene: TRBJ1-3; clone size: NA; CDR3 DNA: TGTGCCAGTAGTATGGTATTGGGGGGGGAAGGTGGAAACACCATATATTTT; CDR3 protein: CASSMVLGGEGGNTIYF
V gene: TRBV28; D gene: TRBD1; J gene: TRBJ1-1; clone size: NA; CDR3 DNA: TGTGCCAGCAGTTTGCAGGGGGCTGCGGACACTGAAGCTTTCTTT; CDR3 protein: CASSLQGAADTEAFF
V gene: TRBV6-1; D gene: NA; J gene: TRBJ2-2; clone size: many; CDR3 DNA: TGTGCCAGCAGTGAAATCGGTTACACCGGGGAGCTGTTTTTT; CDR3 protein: CASSEIGYTGELFF
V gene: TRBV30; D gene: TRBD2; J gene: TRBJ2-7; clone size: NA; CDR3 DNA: TGTGCCTGGAGTGATCTCGGGGCGGGAGGGTACGAGCAGTACTTC; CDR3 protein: CAWSDLGAGGYEQYF
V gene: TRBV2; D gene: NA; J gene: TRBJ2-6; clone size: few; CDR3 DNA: TGTGCCAGCAGTGAAGATTCGAGTGGGGCCAACGTCCTGACTTTC; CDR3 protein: CASSEDSSGANVLTF
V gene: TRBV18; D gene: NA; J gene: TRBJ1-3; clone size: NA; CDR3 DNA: TGTGCCAGCTCACCAGACATTGGAATATCGGGAAACACCATATATTTT; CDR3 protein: CASSPDIGISGNTIYF
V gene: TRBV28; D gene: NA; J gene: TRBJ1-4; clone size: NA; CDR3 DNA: TGTGCCAGCATTGGGGCAGCTAATGAAAAACTGTTTTTT; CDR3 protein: CASIGAANEKLFF
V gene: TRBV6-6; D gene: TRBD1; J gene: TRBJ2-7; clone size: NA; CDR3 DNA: TGTGCCAGCAGTTACTCGGGGTCTCCAGGGGGAGAGCAGTACTTC; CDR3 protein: CASSYSGSPGGEQYF
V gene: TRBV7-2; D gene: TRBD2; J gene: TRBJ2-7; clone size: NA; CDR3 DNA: TGTGCCAGCAGCTCTTCCGGGACTATCTACGAGCAGTACTTC; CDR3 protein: CASSSSGTIYEQYF
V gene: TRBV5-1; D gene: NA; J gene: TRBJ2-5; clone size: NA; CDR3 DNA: TGCGCCAGCAGCTTGCGGGAGCCACAAGAGACCCAGTACTTC; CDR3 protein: CASSLREPQETQYF
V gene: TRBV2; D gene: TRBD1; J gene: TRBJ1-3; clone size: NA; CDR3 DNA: TGTGCCAGCAGTGAAAGGGGGCCGGATGGAAACACCATATATTTT; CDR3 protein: CASSERGPDGNTIYF
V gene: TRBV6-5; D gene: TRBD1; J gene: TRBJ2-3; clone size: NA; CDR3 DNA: TGTGCCAGCCGGAACCGGGACAGGGGTGATACGCAGTATTTT; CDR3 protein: CASRNRDRGDTQYF
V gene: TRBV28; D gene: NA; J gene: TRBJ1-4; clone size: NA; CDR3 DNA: TGTGCCAGCAGTTTTACGGGCAGGGGTAGTGAAAAACTGTTTTTT; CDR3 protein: CASSFTGRGSEKLFF
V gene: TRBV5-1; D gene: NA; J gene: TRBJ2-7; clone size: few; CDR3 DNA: TGCGCCAGTATGAGGGCAGAAGCCTACGAGCAGTACTTC; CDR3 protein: CASMRAEAYEQYF
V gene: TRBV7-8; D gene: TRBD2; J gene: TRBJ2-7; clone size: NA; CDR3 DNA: TGTGCCAGCAGCTTAGGAATCTGGCTAGCGGGGGACGAGCAGTACTTC; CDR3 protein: CASSLGIWLAGDEQYF
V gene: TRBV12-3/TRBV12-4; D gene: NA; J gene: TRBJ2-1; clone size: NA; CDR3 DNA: TGTGCCAGCAGTTTTATTCGGAATGAGCAGTTCTTC; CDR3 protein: CASSFIRNEQFF
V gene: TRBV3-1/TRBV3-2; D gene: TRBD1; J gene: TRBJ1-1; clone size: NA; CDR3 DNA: TGTGCCAGCAGCTCCGGGACAGGGGTCTTCGGGAACACTGAAGCTTTCTTT; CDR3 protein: CASSSGTGVFGNTEAFF
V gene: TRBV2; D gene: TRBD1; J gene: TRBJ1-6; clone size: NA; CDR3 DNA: TGTGCCAGCAGGGGGACAGGGGTATCACGGTCACCCCTCCACTTT; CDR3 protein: CASRGTGVSRSPLHF
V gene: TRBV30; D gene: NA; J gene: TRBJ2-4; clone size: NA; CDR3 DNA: TGTGCCTGGAGTGAAGGGGGAACCAAAAACATTCAGTACTTC; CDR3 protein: CAWSEGGTKNIQYF
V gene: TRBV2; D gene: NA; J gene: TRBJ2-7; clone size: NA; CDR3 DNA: TGTGCCAGCAGCCTTAAGACAGGTCCCGGATACGAGCAGTACTTC; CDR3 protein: CASSLKTGPGYEQYF
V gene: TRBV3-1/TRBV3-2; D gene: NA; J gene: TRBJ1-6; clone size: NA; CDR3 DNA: TGTGCCAGCACCATGGGGGAGGGTTTAAATTCACCCCTCCACTTT; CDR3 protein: CASTMGEGLNSPLHF
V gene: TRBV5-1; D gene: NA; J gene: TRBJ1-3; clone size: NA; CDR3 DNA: TGCGCCAGCAGCTTGAGCCAGGGGGGAAACACCATATATTTT; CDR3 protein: CASSLSQGGNTIYF
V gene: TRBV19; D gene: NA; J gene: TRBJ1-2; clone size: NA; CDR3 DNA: TGTGCCAGTACCCGAGGCCTCTATGGCTACACCTTC; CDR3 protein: CASTRGLYGYTF
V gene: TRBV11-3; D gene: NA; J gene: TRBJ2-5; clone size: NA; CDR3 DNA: TGTGCCAGCAGCTTAACCTCGGCAGGGGTAGAGACCCAGTACTTC; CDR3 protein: CASSLTSAGVETQYF
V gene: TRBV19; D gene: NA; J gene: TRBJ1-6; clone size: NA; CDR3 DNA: TGTGCCACTCGGGAACAGGGTCATAATTCACCCCTCCACTTT; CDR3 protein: CATREQGHNSPLHF
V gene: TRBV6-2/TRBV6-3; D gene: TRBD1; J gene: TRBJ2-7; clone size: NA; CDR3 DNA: TGTGCCAGCAGTTACCGGCAGGGGGCCGACGAGCAGTACTTC; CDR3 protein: CASSYRQGADEQYF
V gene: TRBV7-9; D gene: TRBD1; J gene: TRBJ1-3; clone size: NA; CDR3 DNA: TGTGCCAGCAGCGGTCGGACAGGGGGTCCTGGAAACACCATATATTTT; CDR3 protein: CASSGRTGGPGNTIYF
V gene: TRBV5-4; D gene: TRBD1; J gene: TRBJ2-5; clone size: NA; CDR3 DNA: TGTGCCAGCAGCCCCCGGGACAGCCTTCCGACCCAGTACTTC; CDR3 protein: CASSPRDSLPTQYF
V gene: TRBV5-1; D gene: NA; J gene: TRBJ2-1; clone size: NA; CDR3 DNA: TGCGCCAGCAGGAGCGACAGTTACAATGAGCAGTTCTTC; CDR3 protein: CASRSDSYNEQFF
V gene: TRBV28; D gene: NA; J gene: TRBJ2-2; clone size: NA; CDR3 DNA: TGTGCCAGCAGTTCACGCGTTGAGTCCACCGGGGAGCTGTTTTTT; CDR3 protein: CASSSRVESTGELFF
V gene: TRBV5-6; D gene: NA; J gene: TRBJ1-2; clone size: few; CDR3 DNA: TGTGCCAGCAGCTCGGTCTATGGCTACACCTTC; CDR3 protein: CASSSVYGYTF